A selection of T cell receptor beta chains follows, all from one sample in a study of T cells in Graves' hyperthyroidism and ophthalmopathy. TCRdb redid the calling of the multiplex PCR reads with MiXCR, one entry per CDR3 protein. The table includes roughly 530,000 distinct CDR3 sequences, roughly a sixth detected once. The sample taken for sequencing was blood. The receptor source for this set is a young woman with Graves' ophthalmopathy. The CDR3 runs from the conserved cysteine through the conserved F or W. Fields, in order: clone size, V gene, J gene, D gene, CDR3 DNA, CDR3 protein. The D gene is left open where the match is weak. Some rows mark clone size as missing; the rest say once, few, many or name a class of expanded clone.

NA	TRBV28	TRBJ1-4	NA	TGTGCCAGCAGCCCGCGGCAGGACCTTAATGAAAAACTGTTTTTT	CASSPRQDLNEKLFF
many	TRBV29-1	TRBJ2-3	TRBD1	TGCAGCGTTGAAGATGCAGGGGGAACAGATACGCAGTATTTT	CSVEDAGGTDTQYF
many	TRBV20-1	TRBJ1-2	NA	TGCAGTGCTAGAGATTTCTACAGTAACTATGGCTACACCTTC	CSARDFYSNYGYTF
many	TRBV6-1	TRBJ2-7	TRBD1	TGTGCCAGCAGTTTAACGGGACAGAGATCCTACGAGCAGTACTTC	CASSLTGQRSYEQYF
once	TRBV10-3	TRBJ1-2	NA	TGTGCCATCATCTCAGGGTTTCCGCCCTATGGCTACACCTTC	CAIISGFPPYGYTF
many	TRBV30	TRBJ2-1	NA	TGTGCCTGGAGTGTAAGGGATGAGCAGTTCTTC	CAWSVRDEQFF
many	TRBV6-1	TRBJ1-6	NA	TGTGCCAGCATGACAAGGTTAAATTCACCCCTCCACTTT	CASMTRLNSPLHF
many	TRBV28	TRBJ2-1	TRBD2	TGTGCCAGCAGTGCCCCAAGGACTAGCGGGTACAATGAGCAGTTCTTC	CASSAPRTSGYNEQFF
many	TRBV6-1	TRBJ1-1	TRBD1	TGTGCCAGCACCCTAAGGTCACAGGGGCAGACTGAAGCTTTCTTT	CASTLRSQGQTEAFF
NA	TRBV25-1	TRBJ2-6	NA	TGTGCCAGCAGTGAATTAGGCAGTAGCTCTGGGGCCAACGTCCTGACTTTC	CASSELGSSSGANVLTF
few	TRBV12-3/TRBV12-4	TRBJ1-3	TRBD1	TGTGCCAGCAGTAACGGCGGGACAGCCACCAACACCATATATTTT	CASSNGGTATNTIYF
NA	TRBV25-1	TRBJ2-3	TRBD2	TGTGCCAGCAGTGCTAGCGGGAGTTGGACAGGTACGCAGTATTTT	CASSASGSWTGTQYF
NA	TRBV2	TRBJ1-2	NA	TGTGCCAGCAGCGCAGAGACAGGAGCTGGCTACACCTTC	CASSAETGAGYTF
NA	TRBV28	TRBJ2-6	NA	TGTGCCAGCAGTTTGAGGAGTGGCTCTGGGGCCAACGTCCTGACTTTC	CASSLRSGSGANVLTF
NA	TRBV29-1	TRBJ1-2	NA	TGCAGCGTGCCCCAGGGACCCTATGGCTACACCTTC	CSVPQGPYGYTF
NA	TRBV9	TRBJ1-5	TRBD1	TGTGCCAGCAGCGAGACAGGGGAATTGAATCAGCCCCAGCATTTT	CASSETGELNQPQHF